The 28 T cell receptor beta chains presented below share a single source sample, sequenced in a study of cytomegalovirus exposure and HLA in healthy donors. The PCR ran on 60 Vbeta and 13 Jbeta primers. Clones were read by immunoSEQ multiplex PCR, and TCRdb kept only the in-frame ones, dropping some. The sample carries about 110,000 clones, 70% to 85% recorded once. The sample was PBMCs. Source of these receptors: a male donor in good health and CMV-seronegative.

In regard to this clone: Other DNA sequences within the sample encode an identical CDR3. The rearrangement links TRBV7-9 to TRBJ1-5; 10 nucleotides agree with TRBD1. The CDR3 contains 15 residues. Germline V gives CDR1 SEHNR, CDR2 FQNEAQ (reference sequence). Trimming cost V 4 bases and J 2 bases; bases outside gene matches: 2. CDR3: CASSSGTGGNQPQHF. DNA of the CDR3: TGTGCCAGCAGCTCAGGGACAGGGGGCAATCAGCCCCAGCATTTT.

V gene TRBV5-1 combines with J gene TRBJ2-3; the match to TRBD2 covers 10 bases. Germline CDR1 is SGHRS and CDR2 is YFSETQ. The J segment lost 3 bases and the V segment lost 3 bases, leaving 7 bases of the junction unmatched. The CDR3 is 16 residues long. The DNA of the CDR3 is TGCGCCAGCAGCTCCCCGCTAGCGGGAGCGACAGATACGCAGTATTTT. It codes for CASSSPLAGATDTQYF.

The CDR3 spells CASSSTAYEQYF. Written as DNA, the CDR3 is TGTGCCAGCAGTTCTACAGCCTACGAGCAGTACTTC. The chain has TRBV6-6 and TRBJ2-7, with no clear D. Looked up from germline, CDR1 is MNHNY and CDR2 is SVGAGI (reference sequence). The CDR3 is 12 amino acids. V lost 4 bases to trimming and J lost 2 bases, with 6 bases between them.

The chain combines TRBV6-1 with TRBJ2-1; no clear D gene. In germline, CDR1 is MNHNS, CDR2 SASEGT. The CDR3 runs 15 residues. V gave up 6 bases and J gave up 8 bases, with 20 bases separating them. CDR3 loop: CASSSTGKGFDEQFF. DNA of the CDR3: TGTGCCAGCAGCAGTACGGGTAAAGGATTCGATGAGCAGTTCTTC.

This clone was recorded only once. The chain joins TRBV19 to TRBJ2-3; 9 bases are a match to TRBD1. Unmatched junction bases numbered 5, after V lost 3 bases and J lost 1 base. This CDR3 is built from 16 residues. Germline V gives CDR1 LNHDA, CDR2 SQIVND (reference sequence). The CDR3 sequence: CASSIPDRGRTDTQYF. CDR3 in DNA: TGTGCCAGTAGTATCCCGGACAGGGGACGCACAGATACGCAGTATTTT.

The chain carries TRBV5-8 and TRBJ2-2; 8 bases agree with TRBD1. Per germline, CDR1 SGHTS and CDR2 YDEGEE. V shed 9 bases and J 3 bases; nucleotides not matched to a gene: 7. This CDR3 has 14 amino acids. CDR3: CANGQGVHTGELFF. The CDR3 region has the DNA TGTGCCAACGGACAGGGAGTGCACACCGGGGAGCTGTTTTTT.

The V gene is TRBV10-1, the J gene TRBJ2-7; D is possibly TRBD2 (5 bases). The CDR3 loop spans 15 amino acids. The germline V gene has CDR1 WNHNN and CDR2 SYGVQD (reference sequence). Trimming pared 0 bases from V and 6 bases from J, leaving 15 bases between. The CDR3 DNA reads TGCGCCAGCAGTGAGTCGGGTAGGGAGTTGCCCGAGCAGTACTTC. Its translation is CASSESGRELPEQYF.

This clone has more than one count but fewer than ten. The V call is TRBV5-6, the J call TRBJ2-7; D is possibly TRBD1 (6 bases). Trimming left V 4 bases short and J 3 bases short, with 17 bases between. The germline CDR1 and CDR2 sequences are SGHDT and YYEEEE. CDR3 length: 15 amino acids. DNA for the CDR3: TGTGCCAGCAGCCTACTAGGGCAGGGGATCTACGAGCAGTACTTC. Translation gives CASSLLGQGIYEQYF.

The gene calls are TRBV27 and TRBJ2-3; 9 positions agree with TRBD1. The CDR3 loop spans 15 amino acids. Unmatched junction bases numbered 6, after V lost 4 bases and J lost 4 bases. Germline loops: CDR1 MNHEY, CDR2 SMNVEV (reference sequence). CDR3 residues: CASSSGQGFPDTQYF. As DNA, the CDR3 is TGTGCCAGCAGTTCCGGACAGGGGTTCCCAGATACGCAGTATTTT.

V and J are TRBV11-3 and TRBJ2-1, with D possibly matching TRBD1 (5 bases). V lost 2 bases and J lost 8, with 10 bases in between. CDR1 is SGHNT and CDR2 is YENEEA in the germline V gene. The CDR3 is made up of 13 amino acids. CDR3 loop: CASSLSGYDEQFF. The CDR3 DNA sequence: TGTGCCAGCAGCTTATCAGGGTACGATGAGCAGTTCTTC.

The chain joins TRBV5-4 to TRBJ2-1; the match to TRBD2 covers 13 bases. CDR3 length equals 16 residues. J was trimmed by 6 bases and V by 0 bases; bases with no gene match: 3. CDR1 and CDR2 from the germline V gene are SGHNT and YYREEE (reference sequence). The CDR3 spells CASSLGGLAGINEQFF. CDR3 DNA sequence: TGTGCCAGCAGCTTGGGGGGACTAGCGGGAATCAATGAGCAGTTCTTC.

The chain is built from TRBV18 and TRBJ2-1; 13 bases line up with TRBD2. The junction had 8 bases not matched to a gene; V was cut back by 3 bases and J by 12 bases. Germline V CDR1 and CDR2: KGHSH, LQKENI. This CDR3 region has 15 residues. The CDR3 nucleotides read TGTGCCAGCTCACCCGGGACTAGCGGGAAGGGGTCGCAGTTCTTC. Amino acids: CASSPGTSGKGSQFF.

CDR3 protein: CASRRGDTTNEKLFF. CDR3 coding DNA: TGTGCCAGCAGAAGAGGGGACACAACTAATGAAAAACTGTTTTTT. The chain has TRBV6-1 and TRBJ1-4, with D perhaps TRBD1 (6 bases). The CDR3 is 15 residues long. CDR1 is MNHNS, CDR2 SASEGT, per germline. The ends were cut back, 6 bases at V and 0 bases at J, with 11 bases in the middle.

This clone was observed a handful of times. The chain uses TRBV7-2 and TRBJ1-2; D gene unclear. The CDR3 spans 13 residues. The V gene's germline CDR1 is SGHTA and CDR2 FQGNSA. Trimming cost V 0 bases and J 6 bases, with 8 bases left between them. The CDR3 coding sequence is TGTGCCAGCAGCTTAGCTTACAGTGATGGCTACACCTTC. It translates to CASSLAYSDGYTF. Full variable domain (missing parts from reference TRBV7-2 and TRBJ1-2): GAGVSQSPSNKVTEKGKDVELRCDPISGHTALYWYRQSLGQGLEFLIYFQGNSAPDKSGLPSDRFSAERTGGSVSTLTIQRTQQEDSAVYLCASSLAYSDGYTFGSGTRLTVV.

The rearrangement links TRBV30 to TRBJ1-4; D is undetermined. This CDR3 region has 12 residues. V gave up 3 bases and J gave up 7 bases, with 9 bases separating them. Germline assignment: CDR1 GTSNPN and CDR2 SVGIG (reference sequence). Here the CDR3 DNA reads TGTGCCTGGAGCCACACGGGTGAAAAACTGTTTTTT. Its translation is CAWSHTGEKLFF. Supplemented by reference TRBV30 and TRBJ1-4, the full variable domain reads SQTIHQWPATLVQPVGSPLSLECTVEGTSNPNLYWYRQAAGRGLQLLFYSVGIGQISSEVPQNLSASRPQDRQFILSSKKLLLSDSGFYLCAWSHTGEKLFFGSGTQLSVL.

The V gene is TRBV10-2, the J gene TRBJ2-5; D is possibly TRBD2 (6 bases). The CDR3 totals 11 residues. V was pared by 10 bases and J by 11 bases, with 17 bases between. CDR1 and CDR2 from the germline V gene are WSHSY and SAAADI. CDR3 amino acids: CATGTGVGQYF. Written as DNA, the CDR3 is TGCGCCACCGGGACTGGCGTGGGGCAGTACTTC.

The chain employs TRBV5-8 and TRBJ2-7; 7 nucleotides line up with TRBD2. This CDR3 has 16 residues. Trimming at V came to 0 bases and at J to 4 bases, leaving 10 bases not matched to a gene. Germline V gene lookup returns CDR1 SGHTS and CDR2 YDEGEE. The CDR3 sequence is CASSLAVGGIAYEQYF. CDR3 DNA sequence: TGTGCCAGCAGCTTGGCCGTGGGAGGGATAGCTTACGAGCAGTACTTC.

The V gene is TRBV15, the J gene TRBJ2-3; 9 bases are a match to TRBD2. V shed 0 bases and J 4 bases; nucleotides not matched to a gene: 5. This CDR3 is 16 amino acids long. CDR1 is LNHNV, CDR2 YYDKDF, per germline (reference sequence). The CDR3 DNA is TGTGCCACCAGCAGAGATGTAGCGGGAGACGCAGATACGCAGTATTTT. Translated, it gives CATSRDVAGDADTQYF.

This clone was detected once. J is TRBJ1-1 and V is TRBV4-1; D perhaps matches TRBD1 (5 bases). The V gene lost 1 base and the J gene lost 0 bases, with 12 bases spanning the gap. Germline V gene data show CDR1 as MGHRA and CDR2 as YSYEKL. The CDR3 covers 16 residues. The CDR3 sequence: CASSQADGGMNTEAFF. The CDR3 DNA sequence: TGCGCCAGCAGCCAAGCGGATGGGGGGATGAACACTGAAGCTTTCTTT.

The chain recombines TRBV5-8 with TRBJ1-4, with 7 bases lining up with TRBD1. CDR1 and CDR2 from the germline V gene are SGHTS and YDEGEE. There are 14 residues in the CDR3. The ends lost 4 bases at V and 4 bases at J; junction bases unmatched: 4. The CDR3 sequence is CASSPRDSNEKLFF. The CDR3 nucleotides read TGTGCCAGCAGCCCGAGGGACAGTAATGAAAAACTGTTTTTT.

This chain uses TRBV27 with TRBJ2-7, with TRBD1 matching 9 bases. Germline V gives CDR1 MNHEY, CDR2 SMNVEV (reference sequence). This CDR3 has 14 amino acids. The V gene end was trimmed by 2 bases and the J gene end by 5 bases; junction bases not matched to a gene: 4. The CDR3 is CASSLGDRDHEQYF. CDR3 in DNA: TGTGCCAGCAGTTTAGGGGACAGGGATCACGAGCAGTACTTC.

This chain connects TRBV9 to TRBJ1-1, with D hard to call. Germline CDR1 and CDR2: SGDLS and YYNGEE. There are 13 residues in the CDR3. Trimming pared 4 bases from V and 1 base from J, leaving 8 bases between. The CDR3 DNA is TGTGCCAGCAGCATTGCCGGGAACACTGAAGCTTTCTTT. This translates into CASSIAGNTEAFF.

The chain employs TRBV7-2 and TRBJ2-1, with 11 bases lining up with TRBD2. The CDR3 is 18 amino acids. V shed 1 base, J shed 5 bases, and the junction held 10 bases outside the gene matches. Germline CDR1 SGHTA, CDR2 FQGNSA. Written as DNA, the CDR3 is TGTGCCAGCAGCTTAGAAGGGACTAGCGGAACTAGGAACAATGAGCAGTTCTTC. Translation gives CASSLEGTSGTRNNEQFF.

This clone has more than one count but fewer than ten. The CDR3 DNA reads TGCGCCAGCAGATACACAGGGGCCGAAGCTTTCTTT. Amino acids: CASRYTGAEAFF. The chain has TRBV10-2 and TRBJ1-1; 7 bases map to TRBD1. Germline V gene lookup returns CDR1 WSHSY and CDR2 SAAADI. The junction had 6 bases not matched to a gene; V was cut back by 6 bases and J by 8 bases. The CDR3 contains 12 residues.

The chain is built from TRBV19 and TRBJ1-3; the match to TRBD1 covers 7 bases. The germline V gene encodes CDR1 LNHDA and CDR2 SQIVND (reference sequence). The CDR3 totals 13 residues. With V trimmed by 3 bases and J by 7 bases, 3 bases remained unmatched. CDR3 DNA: TGTGCCAGTAGTATCTCACAGGGGAACACCATATATTTT. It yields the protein CASSISQGNTIYF.

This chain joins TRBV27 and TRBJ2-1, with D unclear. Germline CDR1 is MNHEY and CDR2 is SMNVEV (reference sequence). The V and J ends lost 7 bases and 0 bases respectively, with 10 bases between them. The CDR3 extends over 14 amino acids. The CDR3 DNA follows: TGTGCCAGCACTGCGGTGAGCTCCTACAATGAGCAGTTCTTC. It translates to CASTAVSSYNEQFF.

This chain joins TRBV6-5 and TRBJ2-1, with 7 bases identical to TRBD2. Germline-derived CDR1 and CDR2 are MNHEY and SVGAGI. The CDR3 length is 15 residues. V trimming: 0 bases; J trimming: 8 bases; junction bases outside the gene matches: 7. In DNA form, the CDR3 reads TGTGCCAGCAGTTACTCGATTAGCGGGTCATATGAGCAGTTCTTC. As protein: CASSYSISGSYEQFF.

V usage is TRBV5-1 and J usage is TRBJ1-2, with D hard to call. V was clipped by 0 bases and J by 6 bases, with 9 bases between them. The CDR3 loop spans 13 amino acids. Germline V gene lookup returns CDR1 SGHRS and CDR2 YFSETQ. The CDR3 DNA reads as TGCGCCAGCAGCTTGGCCTCAGGCGATGGCTACACCTTC. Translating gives CASSLASGDGYTF.